A selection of T cell receptor beta chains follows, all from one sample in a study of blood T cells in healthy people across ages. TCRdb ran MiXCR on the 5' RACE reads and lists one entry per CDR3 protein. This table has roughly 1.5 million distinct CDR3 sequences, about 45% appearing once. Sample: blood. The source is a woman under 30 in good health. CDR3s include the opening cysteine and the closing phenylalanine or tryptophan. Each record gives: J gene, V gene, D gene, clone size, CDR3 protein, CDR3 DNA. The D gene is left open where the match is weak. Part of the rows lack a size; the others show once, few, many or a class for expanded clones.

>TRBJ2-1|TRBV4-3|NA|NA
CASSQTGEGAYEQFF
TGCGCCAGCAGCCAGACCGGGGAGGGGGCCTACGAGCAGTTCTTC
>TRBJ2-1|TRBV7-6|TRBD2|NA
CASILAGPSGSYNEQFF
TGTGCCAGCATCTTAGCGGGGCCTAGCGGATCCTACAATGAGCAGTTCTTC
>TRBJ2-7|TRBV7-2|NA|few
CASSPTGFSSALGEQYF
TGTGCCAGCAGCCCCACGGGCTTTTCGTCTGCCCTCGGCGAGCAGTACTTC
>TRBJ2-3|TRBV6-5|TRBD1|NA
CASSNTGGVTDTQYF
TGTGCCAGCAGTAACACAGGGGGAGTCACAGATACGCAGTATTTT
>TRBJ1-2|TRBV2|NA|few
CASSERSGSVGYGYTF
TGTGCCAGCAGTGAAAGGAGTGGATCGGTCGGCTATGGCTACACCTTC
>TRBJ2-1|TRBV4-1|NA|NA
CASEVGAGYNEQFF
TGCGCCAGCGAGGTCGGGGCCGGGTATAATGAGCAGTTCTTC
>TRBJ2-3|TRBV20-1|NA|NA
CSVATTSTDTQYF
TGCAGTGTCGCTACAACTAGCACAGATACGCAGTATTTT
>TRBJ2-7|TRBV7-2|NA|NA
CASSGQPGSYEQYF
TGTGCCAGCAGCGGTCAGCCGGGATCCTACGAGCAGTACTTC
>TRBJ1-1|TRBV18|NA|NA
CTSSQQGAEAFF
TGTACCAGCTCTCAACAGGGAGCTGAAGCTTTCTTT
>TRBJ2-1|TRBV9|TRBD2|few
CASNGLADMSSYNEQFF
TGTGCCAGCAACGGACTAGCGGACATGAGCTCCTACAATGAGCAGTTCTTC
>TRBJ2-3|TRBV11-2|TRBD2|NA
CASSSPGLAGGSTDTQYF
TGTGCCAGCAGCTCCCCGGGACTAGCGGGGGGGAGCACAGATACGCAGTATTTT
>TRBJ1-2|TRBV25-1|NA|many
CASSTGANYGYTF
TGTGCCAGCAGTACGGGGGCGAACTATGGCTACACCTTC
>TRBJ2-1|TRBV20-1|TRBD1|NA
CSASPGGSYNEQFF
TGCAGTGCTAGCCCAGGGGGCTCATACAATGAGCAGTTCTTC
>TRBJ1-2|TRBV4-1|TRBD1|few
CASSQEKGAYGYGYTF
TGCGCCAGCAGCCAAGAAAAGGGGGCCTATGGCTATGGCTACACCTTC
>TRBJ2-7|TRBV30|TRBD1|NA
CAWSALGTGGSLAEQYF
TGTGCCTGGAGTGCACTCGGGACAGGGGGCTCCTTAGCCGAGCAGTACTTC
>TRBJ1-5|TRBV12-3/TRBV12-4|NA|NA
CASSLEGIVDQPQHF
TGTGCCAGCAGTTTGGAGGGGATAGTAGATCAGCCCCAGCATTTT
>TRBJ1-2|TRBV12-3/TRBV12-4|NA|NA
CASSFGTGQGVYGYTF
TGTGCCAGCAGTTTTGGCACGGGGCAGGGAGTCTATGGCTACACCTTC
>TRBJ2-2|TRBV12-3/TRBV12-4|NA|once
CASSFWPPRNTGELFF
TGTGCCAGCAGTTTCTGGCCACCACGGAACACCGGGGAGCTGTTTTTT
>TRBJ2-2|TRBV9|TRBD1|NA
CASSAGQEAGELFF
TGTGCCAGCAGCGCTGGACAGGAAGCCGGGGAGCTGTTTTTT
>TRBJ1-1|TRBV27|NA|few
CASSLAGVWTEAFF
TGTGCCAGCAGTTTGGCCGGGGTTTGGACTGAAGCTTTCTTT
>TRBJ2-1|TRBV7-8|TRBD2|NA
CASSAGTSHHEQFF
TGTGCCAGCAGCGCCGGGACTAGCCACCATGAGCAGTTCTTC
>TRBJ2-1|TRBV10-3|TRBD2|NA
CAISAERERGEQFF
TGTGCCATCAGTGCGGAGCGGGAGAGGGGTGAGCAGTTCTTC
>TRBJ1-4|TRBV11-2|TRBD1|NA
CASSPLGQSNEKLFF
TGTGCCAGCAGCCCCTTGGGACAGAGTAATGAAAAACTGTTTTTT
>TRBJ2-1|TRBV7-2|TRBD2|NA
CASSLRSGKSYNEQFF
TGTGCCAGCAGCTTACGTAGCGGGAAGTCATACAATGAGCAGTTCTTC
>TRBJ1-4|TRBV28|NA|few
CASSLPQDGNEKLFF
TGTGCCAGCAGTTTACCGCAGGATGGGAATGAAAAACTGTTTTTT
>TRBJ2-5|TRBV20-1|NA|NA
CSARDLDQETQYF
TGCAGTGCTAGGGACTTAGATCAAGAGACCCAGTACTTC
>TRBJ2-3|TRBV20-1|TRBD2|few
CSAKLRTSGSTTDTQYF
TGCAGTGCCAAACTTCGGACTAGCGGTAGCACCACAGATACGCAGTATTTT
>TRBJ2-7|TRBV20-1|TRBD2|NA
CSARDPSGRRNEQYF
TGCAGTGCTAGAGACCCCAGCGGGAGACGGAATGAGCAGTACTTC
>TRBJ2-6|TRBV11-2|NA|once
CASSPRRLLPGANVLTF
TGTGCCAGCAGCCCCCGTCGGTTACTCCCTGGGGCCAACGTCCTGACTTTC
>TRBJ1-1|TRBV12-3/TRBV12-4|NA|NA
CASSTSTEAFF
NA
>TRBJ1-1|TRBV6-2/TRBV6-3|NA|NA
CASSYPAREAFF
TGTGCCAGCAGTTACCCTGCAAGGGAAGCTTTCTTT
>TRBJ1-5|TRBV4-1|NA|NA
CASSQDRRAGYQPQHF
TGCGCCAGCAGCCAAGATAGGCGGGCAGGGTATCAGCCCCAGCATTTT
>TRBJ2-7|TRBV24-1|NA|NA
CATSDATESYEQYF
TGTGCCACCAGTGATGCTACAGAATCCTACGAGCAGTACTTC
>TRBJ2-1|TRBV6-2/TRBV6-3|NA|once
CASSYQGPHNEQFF
TGTGCCAGCAGTTACCAGGGTCCCCACAATGAGCAGTTCTTC
>TRBJ2-1|TRBV20-1|NA|NA
CSAEGTSYNEQFF
TGCAGTGCCGAAGGGACCTCCTACAATGAGCAGTTCTTC
>TRBJ1-2|TRBV4-3|NA|few
CASSLDGRRSGGYTF
TGCGCCAGCAGCTTAGACGGACGGCGGTCCGGTGGCTACACCTTC
>TRBJ2-7|TRBV14|NA|NA
CASSQGGPRRLQYF
TGTGCCAGCAGCCAAGGGGGCCCAAGGAGGCTTCAGTACTTC
>TRBJ1-2|TRBV30|NA|NA
CAWSVVTTIYGYTF
TGTGCCTGGAGTGTTGTGACAACTATCTATGGCTACACCTTC
>TRBJ1-6|TRBV7-9|TRBD1|NA
CASSSTGENSPLHF
TGTGCCAGCAGCTCGACAGGGGAAAATTCACCCCTCCACTTT
>TRBJ1-2|TRBV20-1|NA|NA
CSAKRVRGENNYGYTF
TGCAGTGCTAAACGTGTGCGGGGGGAAAATAACTATGGCTACACCTTC
>TRBJ2-5|TRBV25-1|NA|few
CASSEFRTKYF
TGTGCCAGCAGTGAATTTAGGACCAAGTACTTC
>TRBJ1-2|TRBV7-8|NA|NA
CASSLLGQSYGYTF
TGTGCCAGCAGTTTACTTGGACAATCCTATGGCTACACCTTC
>TRBJ2-1|TRBV12-3/TRBV12-4|TRBD1|NA
CASTTVGTGGIDEQFF
TGTGCCAGCACCACCGTAGGGACAGGGGGCATCGATGAGCAGTTCTTC
>TRBJ2-4|TRBV7-6|NA|few
CASSLGDKNIQYF
TGTGCCAGCAGCTTAGGCGACAAAAACATTCAGTACTTC
>TRBJ2-7|TRBV20-1|NA|NA
CSARDRLVSYEQYF
TGCAGTGCTAGAGACAGACTAGTCTCCTACGAGCAGTACTTC
>TRBJ2-1|TRBV4-3|TRBD2|many
CASSQDQGLGYNEQFF
TGCGCCAGCAGCCAAGATCAGGGACTAGGCTACAATGAGCAGTTCTTC
>TRBJ1-5|TRBV25-1|TRBD1|few
CASSAQTGGLGQPQHF
TGTGCCAGCAGTGCGCAGACAGGGGGGCTCGGTCAGCCCCAGCATTTT
>TRBJ2-7|TRBV2|NA|NA
CASSGQRSSIEQYF
TGTGCCAGCAGTGGGCAGAGGTCCTCCATCGAGCAGTACTTC
>TRBJ1-2|TRBV2|NA|NA
CASGANFGIGYTF
TGTGCCAGCGGGGCGAATTTTGGGATTGGCTACACCTTC
>TRBJ2-7|TRBV28|NA|few
CASKGTLSSYEQYF
TGTGCCAGCAAGGGGACCCTCAGCTCCTACGAGCAGTACTTC
>TRBJ2-7|TRBV27|NA|NA
CASSLTASVSYEQYF
TGTGCCAGCAGTTTAACGGCTAGCGTATCCTACGAGCAGTACTTC
>TRBJ1-2|TRBV7-9|NA|NA
CASSLGEAGGLYGYTF
TGTGCCAGCAGCTTAGGAGAGGCCGGGGGCCTTTATGGCTACACCTTC
>TRBJ2-3|TRBV12-3/TRBV12-4|NA|NA
CASRRDGSADMQYF
TGTGCCAGCAGACGGGACGGGAGCGCAGATATGCAGTATTTT
>TRBJ1-4|TRBV5-1|NA|few
CASSPGEHGNEKLFF
TGCGCCAGCAGCCCCGGAGAACATGGGAATGAAAAACTGTTTTTT
>TRBJ2-4|TRBV4-1|TRBD2|NA
CASSPGLAGVIAKNIQYF
TGCGCCAGCAGCCCTGGACTAGCGGGGGTTATAGCCAAAAACATTCAGTACTTC
>TRBJ1-1|TRBV7-2|NA|NA
CASSLWSNTEAFF
TGTGCCAGCAGCTTATGGAGTAACACTGAAGCTTTCTTT
>TRBJ2-3|TRBV2|NA|few
CASKTESTDTQYF
TGTGCCAGCAAAACAGAAAGCACAGATACGCAGTATTTT
>TRBJ2-1|TRBV7-2|TRBD2|many
CASSRTSGSFYNEQFF
TGTGCCAGCAGCAGGACTAGCGGATCGTTCTACAATGAGCAGTTCTTC